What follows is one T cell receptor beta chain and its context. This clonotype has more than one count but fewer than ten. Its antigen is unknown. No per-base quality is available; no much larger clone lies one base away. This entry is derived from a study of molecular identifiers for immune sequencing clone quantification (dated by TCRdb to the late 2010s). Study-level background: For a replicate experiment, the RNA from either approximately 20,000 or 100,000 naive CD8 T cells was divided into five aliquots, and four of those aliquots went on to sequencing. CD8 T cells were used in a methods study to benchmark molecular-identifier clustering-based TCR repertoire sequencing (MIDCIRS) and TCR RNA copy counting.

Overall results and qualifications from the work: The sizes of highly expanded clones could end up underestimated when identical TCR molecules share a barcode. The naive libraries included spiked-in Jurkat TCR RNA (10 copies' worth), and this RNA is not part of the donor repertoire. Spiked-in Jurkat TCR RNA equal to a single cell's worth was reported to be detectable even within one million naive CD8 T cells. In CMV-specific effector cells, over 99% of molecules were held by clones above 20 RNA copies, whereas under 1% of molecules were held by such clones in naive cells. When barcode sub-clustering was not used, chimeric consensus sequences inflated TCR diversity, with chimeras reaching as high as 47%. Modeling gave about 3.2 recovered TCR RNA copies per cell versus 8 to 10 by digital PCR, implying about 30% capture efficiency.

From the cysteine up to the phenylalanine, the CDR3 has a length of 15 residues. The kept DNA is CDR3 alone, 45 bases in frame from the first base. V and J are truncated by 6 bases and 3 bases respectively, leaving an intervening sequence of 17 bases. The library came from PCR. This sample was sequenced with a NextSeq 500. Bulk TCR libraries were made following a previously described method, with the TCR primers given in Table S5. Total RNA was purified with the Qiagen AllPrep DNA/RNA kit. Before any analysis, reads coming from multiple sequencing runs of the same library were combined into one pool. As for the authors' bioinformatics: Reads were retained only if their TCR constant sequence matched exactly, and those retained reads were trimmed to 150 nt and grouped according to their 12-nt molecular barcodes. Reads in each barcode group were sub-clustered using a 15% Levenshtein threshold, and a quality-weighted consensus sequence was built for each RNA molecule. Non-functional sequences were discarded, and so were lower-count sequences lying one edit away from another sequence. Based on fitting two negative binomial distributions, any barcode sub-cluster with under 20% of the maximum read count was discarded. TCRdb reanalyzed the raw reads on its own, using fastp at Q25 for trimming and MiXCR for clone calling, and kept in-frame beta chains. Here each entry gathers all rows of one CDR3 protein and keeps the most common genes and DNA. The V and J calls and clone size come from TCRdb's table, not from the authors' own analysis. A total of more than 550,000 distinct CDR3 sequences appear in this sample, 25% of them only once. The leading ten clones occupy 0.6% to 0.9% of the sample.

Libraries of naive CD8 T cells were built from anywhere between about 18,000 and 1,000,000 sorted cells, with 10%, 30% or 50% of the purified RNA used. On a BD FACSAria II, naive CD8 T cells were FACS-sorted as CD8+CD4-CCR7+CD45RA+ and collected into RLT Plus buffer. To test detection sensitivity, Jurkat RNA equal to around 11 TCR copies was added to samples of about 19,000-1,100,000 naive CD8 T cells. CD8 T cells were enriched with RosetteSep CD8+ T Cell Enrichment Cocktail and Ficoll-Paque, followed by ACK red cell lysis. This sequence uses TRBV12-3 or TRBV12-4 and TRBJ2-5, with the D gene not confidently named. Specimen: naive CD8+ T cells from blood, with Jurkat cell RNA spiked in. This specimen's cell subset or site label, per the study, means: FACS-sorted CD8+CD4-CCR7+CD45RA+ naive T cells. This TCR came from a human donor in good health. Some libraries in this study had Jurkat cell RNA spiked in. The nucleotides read TGTGCCAGCAGCCGAAGCCCCCGCGCAGAAGAGACCCAGTACTTC. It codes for CASSRSPRAEETQYF.